This T cell receptor (beta chain) was retrieved from a study of blood T cell repertoires in COVID-19. Study-wide background: Italy, Spain and the United States were the sources of the convalescent and acute COVID-19 samples. T cells, B-cell-depleted T cells, or PBMCs provided the cDNA or gDNA that served as material.

Recruited during active infection, patients (from Seattle) were subsequently followed longitudinally. Germline V CDR1 and CDR2: SGDLS, YYNGEE. Trimming removed 3 bases from V and 2 bases from J; junction bases left unmatched: 8. There are 15 residues in the CDR3. How the authors handled the data: Counts of nucleated cells, estimated from reference gene primer amplification, were obtained. Some clones are missing from TCRdb's copy, which holds only in-frame ones; the method was immunoSEQ multiplex PCR. V and J calls and clone size are copied from that table; D and trimming were computed from the DNA. This sample has about 140,000 clones; around 84% occur once, and the top ten carry about 8.9%.

The J gene is TRBJ2-7, the V gene TRBV9, with 7 bases lining up with TRBD1. The specimen was peripheral blood. The source is a young man with COVID-19, enrolled during active disease. CDR3 nucleotides: TGTGCCAGCAGCGCCGAGAACAGGGGTACCTACGAGCAGTACTTC. Translating gives CASSAENRGTYEQYF.